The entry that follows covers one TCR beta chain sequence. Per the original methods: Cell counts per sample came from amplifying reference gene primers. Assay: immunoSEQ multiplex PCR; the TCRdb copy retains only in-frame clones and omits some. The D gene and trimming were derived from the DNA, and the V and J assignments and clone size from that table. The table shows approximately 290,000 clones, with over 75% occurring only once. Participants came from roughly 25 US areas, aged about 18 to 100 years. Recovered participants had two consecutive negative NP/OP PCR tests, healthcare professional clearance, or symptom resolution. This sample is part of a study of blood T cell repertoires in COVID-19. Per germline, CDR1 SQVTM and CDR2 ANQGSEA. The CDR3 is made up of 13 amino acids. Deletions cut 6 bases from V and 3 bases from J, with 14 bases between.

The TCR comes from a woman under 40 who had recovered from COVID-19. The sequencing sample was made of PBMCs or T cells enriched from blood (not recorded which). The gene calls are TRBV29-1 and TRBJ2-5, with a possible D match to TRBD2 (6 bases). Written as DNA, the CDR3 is TGCAGCGTCTCGGAGGGATCTAAAGAGACCCAGTACTTC. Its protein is CSVSEGSKETQYF.